This T cell receptor beta chain was sequenced during a study of blood T cell repertoires in COVID-19. Study context: Sites in the United States, Italy and Spain provided acute and convalescent COVID-19 samples. T cells, B-cell-depleted T cells, or PBMCs supplied cDNA or gDNA.

In germline, CDR1 is ENHRY, CDR2 SYGVKD. This CDR3 comprises 14 residues. The trim removed 4 bases at V and 1 base at J, leaving 1 base unmatched. In the original processing: Amplification with reference gene primers provided the estimates of nucleated cell counts. The table came from immunoSEQ multiplex PCR; TCRdb's copy has only in-frame clones and leaves some out. The DNA was the basis for D and trimming; V, J and clone size are from that table. The sample records about 100,000 clones, 87% being singletons. Sequencing used peripheral blood. This receptor was taken from a man aged 50 to 60 with active COVID-19. V is TRBV10-3 and J is TRBJ1-1; 9 bases are a match to TRBD1. The CDR3 DNA reads TGTGCCATCAGTGGGGACAGGGCGAACACTGAAGCTTTCTTT. It encodes CAISGDRANTEAFF.